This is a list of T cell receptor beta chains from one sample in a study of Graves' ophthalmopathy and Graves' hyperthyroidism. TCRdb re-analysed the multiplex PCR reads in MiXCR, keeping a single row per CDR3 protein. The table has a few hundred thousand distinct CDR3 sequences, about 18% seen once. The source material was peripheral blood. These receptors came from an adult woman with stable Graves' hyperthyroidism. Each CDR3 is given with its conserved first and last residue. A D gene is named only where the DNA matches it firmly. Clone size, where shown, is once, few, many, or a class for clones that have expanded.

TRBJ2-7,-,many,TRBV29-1,CSGGGGPTYEQYF,TGCAGCGGAGGAGGGGGGCCCACCTACGAGCAGTACTTC
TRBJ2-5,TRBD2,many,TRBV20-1,CSAGPTSGEETRYF,TGCAGTGCTGGTCCTACTAGCGGGGAAGAGACCCGGTACTTC
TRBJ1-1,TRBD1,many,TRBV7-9,CASSLRGTGDTEAFF,TGTGCCAGCAGCTTAAGGGGGACAGGGGACACTGAAGCTTTCTTT
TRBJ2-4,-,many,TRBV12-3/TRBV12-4,CASSLLAGGKNIKYF,TGTGCCAGCAGTTTACTTGCCGGGGGCAAAAACATTAAGTACTTC
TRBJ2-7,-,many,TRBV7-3,CASSQIQGREQYF,TGTGCCAGCAGCCAAATCCAGGGACGGGAGCAGTACTTC
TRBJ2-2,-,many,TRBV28,CASSLPETGELFF,TGTGCCAGCAGCCTACCAGAAACCGGGGAGCTGTTTTTT
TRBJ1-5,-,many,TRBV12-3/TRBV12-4,CASSFSMGGSNQPQHF,TGTGCCAGCAGTTTTTCGATGGGGGGAAGCAATCAGCCCCAGCATTTT
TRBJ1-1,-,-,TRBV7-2,CASSPVIPSNTEAFF,TGTGCCAGCAGCCCCGTGATCCCCTCGAACACTGAAGCTTTCTTT
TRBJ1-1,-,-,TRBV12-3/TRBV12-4,CASSPNPAGRILNTEAFF,TGTGCCAGCAGCCCCAACCCGGCTGGACGTATACTGAACACTGAAGCTTTCTTT
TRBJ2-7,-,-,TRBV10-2,CASAEAGYYAYEQYF,TGCGCCAGCGCCGAGGCGGGATACTATGCCTACGAGCAGTACTTC
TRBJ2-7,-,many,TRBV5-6,CASSFNDGHKRREQYF,TGTGCCAGCAGCTTTAATGACGGACATAAACGGAGGGAGCAGTACTTC
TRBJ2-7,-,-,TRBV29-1,CSVGYGGYEQYF,TGCAGCGTTGGATACGGGGGTTACGAGCAGTACTTC
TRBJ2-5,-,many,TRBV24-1,CATSDPTGATETQYF,TGTGCCACCAGTGACCCGACAGGAGCCACAGAGACCCAGTACTTC
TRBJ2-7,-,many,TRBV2,CASSERWKHEQYF,TGTGCCAGCAGTGAAAGGTGGAAGCACGAGCAGTACTTC
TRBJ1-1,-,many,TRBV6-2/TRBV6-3,CASSYSARNTEAFF,TGTGCCAGCAGTTACTCAGCCCGCAACACTGAAGCTTTCTTT
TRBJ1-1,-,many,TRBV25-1,CASSESGRTNTEAFF,TGTGCCAGCAGTGAATCGGGTCGGACTAACACTGAAGCTTTCTTT
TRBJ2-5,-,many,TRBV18,CASSPTQTERETQYF,TGTGCCAGCTCACCCACCCAGACAGAGAGAGAGACCCAGTACTTC
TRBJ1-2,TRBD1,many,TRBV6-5,CASKSTGEGRGYTF,TGTGCCAGCAAATCGACAGGGGAGGGTCGTGGCTACACCTTC
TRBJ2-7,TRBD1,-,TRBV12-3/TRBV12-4,CASRRTGVHYEQYF,TGTGCCAGCAGGCGGACAGGGGTGCACTACGAGCAGTACTTC
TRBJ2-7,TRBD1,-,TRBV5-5,CASSPWDRRREQYF,TGTGCCAGCAGCCCATGGGACAGAAGGCGAGAGCAGTACTTC
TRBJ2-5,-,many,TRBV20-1,CSAPSGEGETQYF,TGCAGTGCTCCTTCGGGAGAGGGAGAGACCCAGTACTTC
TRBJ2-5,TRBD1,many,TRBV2,CASSVSGGAETQYF,TGTGCCAGCAGTGTGTCAGGGGGCGCTGAGACCCAGTACTTC
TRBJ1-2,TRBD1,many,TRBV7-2,CASSSRTGGFGNYGYTF,TGTGCCAGCAGCTCGCGGACAGGGGGTTTCGGTAACTATGGCTACACCTTC
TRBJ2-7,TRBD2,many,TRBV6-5,CASKLAGIGYEQYF,TGTGCCAGCAAGTTAGCGGGAATCGGCTACGAGCAGTACTTC
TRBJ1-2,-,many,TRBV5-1,CASSFGQTFYGYTF,TGCGCCAGCAGCTTCGGACAGACTTTCTATGGCTACACCTTC
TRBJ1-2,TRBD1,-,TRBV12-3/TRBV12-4,CASSSRTGGNYGYTF,TGTGCCAGCAGTTCGAGGACAGGGGGGAACTATGGCTACACCTTC
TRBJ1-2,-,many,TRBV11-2,CASRSLRGPRLKANYGYTF,TGTGCCAGCCGCTCTCTCCGTGGGCCGAGATTAAAAGCTAACTATGGCTACACCTTC
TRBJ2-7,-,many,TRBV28,CASSSATDSYEQYF,TGTGCCAGCAGTTCTGCGACAGACTCCTACGAGCAGTACTTC
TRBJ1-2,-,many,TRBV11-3,CASSSDPQGLAYGYTF,TGTGCCAGCAGCTCCGACCCCCAGGGTTTAGCCTATGGCTACACCTTC
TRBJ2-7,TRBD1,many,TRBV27,CASSNRGGPYEQYF,TGTGCCAGCAGTAACAGGGGTGGACCCTACGAGCAGTACTTC
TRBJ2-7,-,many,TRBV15,CATSKQSDEQYF,TGTGCCACCAGCAAACAATCGGACGAGCAGTACTTC
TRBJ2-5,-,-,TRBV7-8,CASSPSDRRVLETQYF,TGTGCCAGCAGCCCATCTGACAGGCGGGTTCTAGAGACCCAGTACTTC
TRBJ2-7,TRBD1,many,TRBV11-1,CASSLGDRGSSYEQYF,TGTGCCAGCAGCTTAGGGGACAGGGGCAGCTCCTACGAGCAGTACTTC
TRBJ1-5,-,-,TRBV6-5,CASSLTANWPQHF,TGTGCCAGCAGTTTGACTGCGAATTGGCCCCAGCATTTT
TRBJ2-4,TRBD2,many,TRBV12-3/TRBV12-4,CASSPGGFPSYKNIQYF,TGTGCCAGCAGTCCCGGGGGGTTTCCTAGTTACAAAAACATTCAGTACTTC